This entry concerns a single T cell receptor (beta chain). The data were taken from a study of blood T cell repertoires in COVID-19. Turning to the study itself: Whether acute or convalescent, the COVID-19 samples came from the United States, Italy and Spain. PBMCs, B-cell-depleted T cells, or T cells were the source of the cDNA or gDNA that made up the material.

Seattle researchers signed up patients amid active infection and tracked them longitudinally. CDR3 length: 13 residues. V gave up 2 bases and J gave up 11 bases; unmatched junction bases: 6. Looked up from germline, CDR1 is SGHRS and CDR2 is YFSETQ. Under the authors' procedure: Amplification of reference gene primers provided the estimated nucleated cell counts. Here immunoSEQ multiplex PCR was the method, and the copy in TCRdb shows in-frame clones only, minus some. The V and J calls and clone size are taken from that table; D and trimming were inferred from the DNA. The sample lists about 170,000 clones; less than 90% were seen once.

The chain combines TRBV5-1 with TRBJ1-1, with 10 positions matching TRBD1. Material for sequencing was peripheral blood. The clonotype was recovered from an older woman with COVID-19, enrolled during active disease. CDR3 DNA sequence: TGCGCCAGCAGCTTCGGGACAGGGGTGCTCGCTTTCTTT. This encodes CASSFGTGVLAFF.